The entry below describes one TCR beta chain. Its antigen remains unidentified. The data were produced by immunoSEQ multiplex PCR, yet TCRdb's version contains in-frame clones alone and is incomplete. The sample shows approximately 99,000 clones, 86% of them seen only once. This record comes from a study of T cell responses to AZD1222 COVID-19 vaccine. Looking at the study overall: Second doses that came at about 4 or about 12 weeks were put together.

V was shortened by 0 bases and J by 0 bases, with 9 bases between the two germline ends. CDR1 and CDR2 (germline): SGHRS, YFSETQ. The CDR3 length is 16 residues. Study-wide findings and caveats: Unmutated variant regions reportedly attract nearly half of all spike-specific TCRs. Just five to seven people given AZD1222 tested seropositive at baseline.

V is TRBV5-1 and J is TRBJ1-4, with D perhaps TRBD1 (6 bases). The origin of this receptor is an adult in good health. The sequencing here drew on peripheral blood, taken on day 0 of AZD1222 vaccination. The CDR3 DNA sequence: TGCGCCAGCAGCTTGGGAGGGGGGACAACTAATGAAAAACTGTTTTTT. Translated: CASSLGGGTTNEKLFF.